A single sample gave rise to the 13 T cell receptor beta chains below, sequenced in a study of shared clonotypes between healthy human individuals. TCRdb keeps only in-frame clones here, not all; method: immunoSEQ multiplex PCR. Seen here are approximately 1.1 million clones, about 84% observed once, and the top ten hold roughly 0.56%. Material: memory CD4+ T cells from PBMCs. Subset defined: CD45RA-negative fraction. The receptors were gathered from a man in his late teens or twenties in good health. Some clones in this sample may be carry-over from other donors' samples.

The chain has TRBV9 and TRBJ1-4; 7 positions match TRBD1. Germline trimming cut 4 bases from V and 3 bases from J; bases unmatched to any gene: 3. CDR1 is SGDLS, CDR2 YYNGEE, per germline. The CDR3 sequence is 14 residues long. The CDR3 bases are TGTGCCAGCAGCATTACAGGGGCTAATGAAAAACTGTTTTTT. Translated, it gives CASSITGANEKLFF. The complete variable domain, with remaining parts taken from reference TRBV9 and TRBJ1-4, reads DSGVTQTPKHLITATGQRVTLRCSPRSGDLSVYWYQQSLDQGLQFLIQYYNGEERAKGNILERFSAQQFPDLHSELNLSSLELGDSALYFCASSITGANEKLFFGSGTQLSVL.

The chain recombines TRBV6-1 with TRBJ1-1; D gene ambiguous. V lost 2 bases, J lost 1 base, and 2 bases lay in between. CDR1 and CDR2 (germline): MNHNS, SASEGT. This CDR3 is 12 amino acids long. The CDR3 spells CASSERNTEAFF. Here the CDR3 DNA reads TGTGCCAGCAGTGAAAGGAACACTGAAGCTTTCTTT.

The chain recombines TRBV5-6 with TRBJ2-1, with D perhaps matching TRBD2 (5 bases). The CDR3 extends over 15 amino acids. Germline values: CDR1 SGHDT, CDR2 YYEEEE. The V end was cut by 4 bases, the J end by 5 bases, with 16 bases between. DNA for the CDR3: TGTGCCAGCAGCCTCCAGAGGGATACCCACAATGAGCAGTTCTTC. Its translation is CASSLQRDTHNEQFF.

The J gene is TRBJ1-2, the V gene TRBV14; D is uncertain. V lost 4 bases to trimming and J lost 0 bases, with 21 bases between them. CDR3 length equals 18 residues. Germline CDR1 and CDR2: SGHDN and FVKESK. Written as DNA, the CDR3 is TGTGCCAGCAGCCGTTTAAGATGGAGGGATCTCTCTAACTATGGCTACACCTTC. It specifies CASSRLRWRDLSNYGYTF.

This clone was seen repeatedly, ten times or more. V and J are TRBV5-1 and TRBJ2-3, with TRBD2 matching 12 bases. V was clipped by 7 bases and J by 5 bases; unmatched bases: 11. Germline loops: CDR1 SGHRS, CDR2 YFSETQ. The CDR3 length is 16 residues. The CDR3 nucleotides read TGCGCCAGCCGCCGTTGGACTAGCGGGGTGGTAGATACGCAGTATTTT. As protein: CASRRWTSGVVDTQYF.

This chain joins TRBV9 and TRBJ1-1; D remains unclear. The V and J ends lost 6 bases and 0 bases respectively, with 12 bases between them. Germline assignment: CDR1 SGDLS and CDR2 YYNGEE. This CDR3 region has 14 residues. This CDR3 is CASTSTPMNTEAFF. In DNA form, the CDR3 reads TGTGCCAGCACCAGTACGCCCATGAACACTGAAGCTTTCTTT.

This clone has more than one count but fewer than ten. The gene calls are TRBV4-1 and TRBJ2-2; perhaps D is TRBD1 or TRBD2 (5 bases each). The CDR3 runs to 18 residues. CDR1 and CDR2 from the germline V gene are MGHRA and YSYEKL. Trimming removed 1 base from V and 4 bases from J, with 19 bases in between. The CDR3 region has the DNA TGCGCCAGCAGCCAAGTTTATTTGGGACCTCGTACCACCGGGGAGCTGTTTTTT. This sequence encodes CASSQVYLGPRTTGELFF.

V and J are TRBV4-2 and TRBJ2-7, with D unclear. V was pared by 0 bases and J by 5 bases, with 14 bases between. Germline values: CDR1 LGHNA, CDR2 YNFKEQ. The CDR3 consists of 15 residues. CDR3: CASSQDDDPLNEQYF. CDR3 DNA sequence: TGTGCCAGCAGCCAAGATGACGACCCTCTAAACGAGCAGTACTTC.

The J gene is TRBJ2-5, the V gene TRBV5-4, with 7 nucleotides matching TRBD2. The CDR3 covers 13 residues. Germline CDR1 and CDR2: SGHNT and YYREEE (reference sequence). V dropped 4 bases and J dropped 0; count of bases not matched to a gene: 0. The CDR3 bases are TGTGCCAGCAGCGGGACTAACCAAGAGACCCAGTACTTC. As protein: CASSGTNQETQYF.

To note about this clone: A much more abundant neighbour one base away suggests this may be a read error. J is TRBJ1-2 and V is TRBV6-6, with a weak D call TRBD1 (5 bases). In germline, CDR1 is MNHNY, CDR2 SVGAGI (reference sequence). V lost 5 bases, J lost 4 bases, and 8 bases lay in between. The CDR3 has 12 amino acids. CDR3 sequence: CASSAGTYGYTF. CDR3 DNA: TGTGCCAGCAGTGCAGGGACCTATGGCTACACCTTC.

This clone was counted between two and nine times. The rearrangement uses TRBV7-7 and TRBJ2-5; possible D gene TRBD2, 6 bases. The V gene lost 5 bases and the J gene lost 4 bases, with 14 bases spanning the gap. CDR1 SSHAT and CDR2 FNYEAQ come from the germline V gene (reference sequence). The CDR3 loop spans 14 amino acids. This chain's CDR3 is CASSPRGVAETQYF. Written as DNA, the CDR3 is TGTGCCAGCAGCCCCCGCGGGGTTGCAGAGACCCAGTACTTC.

In the case of this clone: Other DNA sequences in the same sample also yield this CDR3. The V and J genes are TRBV7-3 and TRBJ2-2, with D uncertain. This CDR3 contains 12 residues. Germline V CDR1 and CDR2: SGHTA, FQGTGA. The V and J ends lost 5 bases and 7 bases respectively, with 8 bases between them. This CDR3 reads CASSPRSGELFF. CDR3 nucleotide sequence: TGTGCCAGCAGCCCAAGAAGCGGGGAGCTGTTTTTT. Full variable domain (rest looked up from reference TRBV7-3 and TRBJ2-2): GAGVSQTPSNKVTEKGKYVELRCDPISGHTALYWYRQSLGQGPEFLIYFQGTGAADDSGLPNDRFFAVRPEGSVSTLKIQRTERGDSAVYLCASSPRSGELFFGEGSRLTVL.

The V and J genes are TRBV11-2 and TRBJ1-6, with a weak D call TRBD1 (5 bases). The CDR3 is 14 residues long. Trimming removed 1 base at V and 8 bases at J, with 9 bases between. CDR1 and CDR2 from the germline V gene are SGHAT and FQNNGV. This chain's CDR3 is CASSLGGFHSPLHF. CDR3 nucleotides: TGTGCCAGCAGCTTAGGGGGCTTCCATTCACCCCTCCACTTT.